The entry that follows covers one T cell receptor (beta chain) sequence. What it binds is not known. The sample is drawn from a study of human T cells and chemical hapten exposure. The study's findings and limits: PT1 expanded TCR counts and patch test score correlated positively. Relative to control repertoires, expanded TCRs gave rise to significantly more large CDR3 similarity clusters.

Trimming removed 4 bases from V and 4 bases from J, with 19 bases in between. The CDR3 contains 16 residues. Germline V gene data show CDR1 as LNHNV and CDR2 as YYDKDF (reference sequence). Individual cDNA molecules had unique molecular identifiers attached to them by the library. From the RACE reads, TCRdb called clonotypes with MiXCR, one entry per CDR3 protein. The profile covers more than 150,000 distinct CDR3 sequences, with roughly 30% appearing a single time and roughly 3% taken by the ten largest. Time point noted: pre-sensitization, week 0. Described treatment: therapeutic diphenylcyclopropenone sensitization with weekly scalp DPC.

V is TRBV15 and J is TRBJ1-1, with a tentative D call TRBD1 (5 bases). The sample was whole blood, taken in connection with sensitization to the hapten diphenylcyclopropenone (DPC). This receptor was identified in a woman in her thirties with alopecia areata. Some clones in this sample may be carry-over from other donors' samples. In nucleotides, the CDR3 is TGTGCCACCAGCACCCTAACGGAGGTGGGGACCACTGAAGCTTTCTTT. Its translation: CATSTLTEVGTTEAFF.